A single sample is the source of the 5 T cell receptor beta chains below, sequenced in a study of CD8+ T cells in alopecia areata. Treatment reported: oral pan-JAK inhibitor, 5-10 mg twice daily. Once RNA had been extracted, it was reverse transcribed into cDNA to act as the sequencing template. Sequenced by immunoSEQ multiplex PCR; TCRdb stores in-frame clones only, minus some. The sample has about 200,000 clones; roughly 64% are singletons. This specimen consisted of CD4+ T cells sorted from blood, obtained at week 24, from a patient treated with tofacitinib. These receptors all stem from a human donor with alopecia areata.

V and J are TRBV5-6 and TRBJ2-7; D possibly matches TRBD1 or TRBD2 (5 bases each). CDR3 size: 15 residues. The V end was cut by 1 base, the J end by 4 bases, with 15 bases between. Germline V lookup: CDR1 SGHDT, CDR2 YYEEEE. CDR3 bases: TGTGCCAGCAGCTTGCTGGGCCCCGGGGCGTACGAGCAGTACTTC. It is translated as CASSLLGPGAYEQYF.

The J gene is TRBJ2-1, the V gene TRBV9; D unclear. The germline V gene has CDR1 SGDLS and CDR2 YYNGEE. Trimming removed 7 bases from V and 7 bases from J, with 12 bases in between. There are 12 residues in the CDR3. CDR3 amino acids: CASSRYLNEQFF. The CDR3 DNA sequence: TGTGCCAGCTCGCGGTACCTGAATGAGCAGTTCTTC.

The V gene is TRBV19, the J gene TRBJ1-2; no clear D. The CDR3 is made up of 10 amino acids. CDR1 and CDR2 from the germline V gene are LNHDA and SQIVND (reference sequence). Deletions cut 4 bases from V and 3 bases from J, with 0 bases between. CDR3 loop: CASSNYGYTF. Written as DNA, the CDR3 is TGTGCCAGTAGTAACTATGGCTACACCTTC.

The chain carries TRBV30 and TRBJ1-5; D unclear. CDR1 and CDR2 from the germline V gene are GTSNPN and SVGIG (reference sequence). Between the trimmed V and J ends, which lost 2 bases and 4 bases, there was a span of 3 bases. The CDR3 has 11 amino acids. The CDR3 DNA reads TGTGCCTGGAGTATAAATCAGCCCCAGCATTTT. As protein: CAWSINQPQHF.

This clone was observed a handful of times. CDR3 bases: TGCGCCAGCAGCCAATATACTCAGGGACCCGCAGGATATGGCTACACCTTC. Protein sequence: CASSQYTQGPAGYGYTF. This chain uses TRBV4-1 with TRBJ1-2; a weak D match, TRBD1 (5 bases). Trimming stripped 2 bases from V and 5 bases from J, with 21 bases between. This CDR3 spans 17 amino acids. Germline CDR1 and CDR2: MGHRA and YSYEKL.